The clone carrying this T cell receptor (beta chain) was detected only a few times. The data stem from a study of T cells in Graves' hyperthyroidism and ophthalmopathy. There are 13 residues in the CDR3. Trimming cost V 5 bases and J 6 bases; bases outside gene matches: 3. Germline values: CDR1 SNHLY, CDR2 FYNNEI. Patients between 18 and 65 years old had hyperthyroidism, newly diagnosed and lasting under 2 months. From RNA transcripts, TCR beta CDR3 regions were amplified. First-round RT-PCR of the TCR CDR3 relied on the HTBI primer set. One entry per CDR3 protein, called by TCRdb with MiXCR from the multiplex PCR reads. This table holds roughly 420,000 distinct CDR3 sequences, 15% to 18% found once.

The receptor comes from a woman aged 18 to 35 with Graves' hyperthyroidism. The chain is built from TRBV2 and TRBJ2-1, with 8 positions matching TRBD1. Sequenced sample: blood. The CDR3, as DNA: TGTGCCAGCAGTACTGACAGGGGCAATGAGCAGTTCTTC. Amino acid sequence: CASSTDRGNEQFF.